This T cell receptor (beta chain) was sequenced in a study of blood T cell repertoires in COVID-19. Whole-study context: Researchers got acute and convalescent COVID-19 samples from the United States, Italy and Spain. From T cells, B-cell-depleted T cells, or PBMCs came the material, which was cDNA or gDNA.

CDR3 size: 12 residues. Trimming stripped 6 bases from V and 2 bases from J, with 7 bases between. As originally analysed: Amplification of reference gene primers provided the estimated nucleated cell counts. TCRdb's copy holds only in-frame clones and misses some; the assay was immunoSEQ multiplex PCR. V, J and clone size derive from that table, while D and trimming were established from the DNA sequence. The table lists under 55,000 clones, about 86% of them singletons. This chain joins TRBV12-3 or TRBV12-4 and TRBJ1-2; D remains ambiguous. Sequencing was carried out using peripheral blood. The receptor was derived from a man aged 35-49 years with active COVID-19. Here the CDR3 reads CASSFGNYGYTF. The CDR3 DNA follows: TGTGCCAGCAGCTTCGGGAACTATGGCTACACCTTC.